The rows below give T cell receptor beta chains drawn from one sample of a study of T cell changes during pregnancy in multiple sclerosis. Method: immunoSEQ multiplex PCR; TCRdb's copy keeps in-frame clones and lacks some. The sample has 55,000 to 85,000 clones, 90% seen once. The source material was peripheral blood, sampled in the third trimester of pregnancy. These receptors all come from a female donor with multiple sclerosis, enrolled in a pregnancy study. The CDR3 runs from the conserved cysteine through the conserved F or W. D genes are given only for firm matches. Size values are once, few and many counts, or a class for expanded clones, and some rows have none.

size,length,V,D,J,CDR3,DNA
.,14,TRBV5-6,TRBD2,TRBJ2-1,CASSLGLADNEQFF,TGTGCCAGCAGCTTGGGACTAGCGGACAATGAGCAGTTCTTC
.,14,TRBV10-3,.,TRBJ2-7,CAISVTLSSYEQYF,TGTGCCATCAGTGTAACCCTCAGCTCCTACGAGCAGTACTTC
once,14,TRBV6-5,TRBD1,TRBJ1-4,CASSSGTARAKLFF,TGTGCCAGCAGTTCCGGGACAGCGCGGGCAAAACTGTTTTTT
.,16,TRBV30,TRBD2,TRBJ2-5,CAWSGGRAKIQETQYF,TGTGCCTGGAGTGGAGGGAGGGCCAAGATACAAGAGACCCAGTACTTC
.,15,TRBV7-9,TRBD2,TRBJ2-7,CASQTSGGHPYEQYF,TGTGCCAGCCAAACTAGCGGGGGGCATCCCTACGAGCAGTACTTC
.,17,TRBV27,TRBD2,TRBJ2-1,CASSLIGLADSYNEQFF,TGTGCCAGCAGTTTAATAGGACTAGCGGACTCCTACAATGAGCAGTTCTTC
few,15,TRBV6-1,.,TRBJ1-6,CASSSPSGDNSPLHF,TGTGCCAGCAGTTCCCCGTCAGGGGATAATTCACCCCTCCACTTT
.,15,TRBV2,TRBD1,TRBJ1-5,CASSRGAGGNQPQHF,TGTGCCAGCAGTCGAGGGGCAGGGGGAAATCAGCCCCAGCATTTT
.,16,TRBV6-5,.,TRBJ1-5,CASSWGGGGANQPQHF,TGTGCCAGCAGTTGGGGCGGCGGTGGGGCAAATCAGCCCCAGCATTTT
.,15,TRBV5-5,TRBD1,TRBJ2-7,CASSLGGTVAYEQYF,TGTGCCAGCAGCTTGGGTGGGACAGTGGCCTACGAGCAGTACTTC
.,17,TRBV18,.,TRBJ2-6,CASSPPGSHSGANVLTF,TGTGCCAGCTCACCGCCGGGGTCCCACTCTGGGGCCAACGTCCTGACTTTC
.,18,TRBV2,TRBD1,TRBJ1-5,CASSRGGYRGGSNQPQHF,TGTGCCAGCAGCCGTGGGGGGTACAGGGGGGGAAGCAATCAGCCCCAGCATTTT
.,13,TRBV5-4,TRBD1,TRBJ2-7,CASSLDRVHEQYF,TGTGCCAGCAGCCTGGACAGGGTTCACGAGCAGTACTTC
.,17,TRBV7-2,TRBD1,TRBJ2-3,CASSLAPGTASTDTQYF,TGTGCCAGCAGCTTAGCCCCAGGGACAGCCAGCACAGATACGCAGTATTTT
.,15,TRBV5-1,TRBD1,TRBJ2-3,CASSKGQKSTDTQYF,TGCGCCAGCAGCAAGGGACAGAAGAGCACAGATACGCAGTATTTT
.,13,TRBV29-1,.,TRBJ2-2,CSVDTGNTGELFF,TGCAGCGTTGACACGGGGAACACCGGGGAGCTGTTTTTT
.,15,TRBV2,.,TRBJ1-5,CASSEQGGNNQPQHF,TGTGCCAGCAGTGAACAGGGAGGGAACAATCAGCCCCAGCATTTT
.,12,TRBV2,.,TRBJ1-2,CASSETGHGYTF,TGTGCCAGCAGTGAAACAGGGCATGGCTACACCTTC
.,15,TRBV29-1,TRBD2,TRBJ2-1,CSVETRETSYNEQFF,TGCAGCGTTGAAACGCGGGAGACATCCTACAATGAGCAGTTCTTC
.,14,TRBV29-1,.,TRBJ1-1,CSVEPGTGNTEAFF,TGCAGCGTTGAACCTGGCACAGGGAACACTGAAGCTTTCTTT
.,17,TRBV5-5,TRBD2,TRBJ2-7,CASSSGLAGTTGYEQYF,TGTGCCAGCAGCTCGGGACTAGCGGGGACCACGGGGTACGAGCAGTACTTC
.,14,TRBV10-1,.,TRBJ2-7,CASSGASESYEQYF,TGCGCCAGCAGTGGGGCTAGCGAGTCCTACGAGCAGTACTTC
.,15,TRBV5-1,.,TRBJ2-3,CASSLRREGTDTQYF,TGCGCCAGCAGCTTGCGGAGGGAAGGCACAGATACGCAGTATTTT
.,17,TRBV5-1,TRBD2,TRBJ2-5,CASSLGSGGTPGETQYF,TGCGCCAGCAGCTTGGGGAGCGGGGGTACGCCAGGGGAGACCCAGTACTTC
.,13,TRBV7-9,TRBD1,TRBJ1-2,CASSRTGDYGYTF,TGTGCCAGCAGCCGTACAGGGGACTATGGCTACACCTTC
.,17,TRBV7-5,.,TRBJ1-2,CVRSAGQDGRDNYGYTF,TGTGTCAGAAGCGCGGGACAGGATGGAAGAGATAACTATGGCTACACCTTC
.,14,TRBV9,TRBD2,TRBJ2-1,CASSASGRRNEQFF,TGTGCCAGCAGCGCTAGCGGGAGACGAAATGAGCAGTTCTTC
.,16,TRBV4-2,TRBD2,TRBJ2-2,CASSQESGGGNGELFF,TGTGCCAGCAGCCAAGAGTCCGGGGGGGGAAACGGGGAGCTGTTTTTT
few,16,TRBV27,.,TRBJ1-6,CASSPRGSLLGSPLHF,TGTGCCAGCAGTCCGCGAGGGAGCCTTCTGGGTTCACCCCTCCACTTT
few,15,TRBV18,TRBD1,TRBJ1-2,CASSPGTGGEYGYTF,TGTGCCAGCTCTCCCGGAACAGGGGGCGAATATGGCTACACCTTC
few,17,TRBV7-6,TRBD1,TRBJ1-6,CASSLLLNRGSGSPLHF,TGTGCCAGCAGCTTGCTCCTAAACAGGGGTTCAGGGTCACCCCTCCACTTT
.,15,TRBV19,TRBD2,TRBJ2-7,CASNRLSGSSHEQYF,TGTGCCAGTAATCGCCTTAGCGGGAGTAGTCACGAGCAGTACTTC
.,13,TRBV28,.,TRBJ1-2,CASCLSAGYGYTF,TGTGCCAGCTGTTTGTCGGCAGGGTATGGCTACACCTTC
.,15,TRBV4-1,.,TRBJ2-2,CASSQDRGAVGELFF,TGCGCCAGCAGCCAAGATCGGGGGGCGGTCGGGGAGCTGTTTTTT
.,15,TRBV7-9,.,TRBJ1-6,CASRPREGNNSPLHF,TGTGCCAGCAGGCCGAGGGAGGGGAATAATTCACCCCTCCACTTT
.,16,TRBV5-1,.,TRBJ1-6,CASSLEAVSYNSPLHF,TGCGCCAGCAGCTTGGAGGCGGTGAGTTATAATTCACCCCTCCACTTT
.,14,TRBV11-3,.,TRBJ2-7,CASSLGSPGYEQYF,TGTGCCAGCAGCTTAGGATCCCCGGGCTACGAGCAGTACTTC
once,16,TRBV13,.,TRBJ1-2,CASSPVAGISNYGYTF,TGTGCCAGCAGCCCGGTCGCCGGGATCTCTAACTATGGCTACACCTTC
.,15,TRBV27,TRBD2,TRBJ2-1,CASSFLASGSYEQFF,TGTGCCAGCAGTTTCTTGGCTAGCGGGAGCTATGAGCAGTTCTTC
once,16,TRBV18,.,TRBJ1-1,CASSPRAGGWGTEAFF,TGTGCCAGCTCACCACGTGCCGGGGGTTGGGGAACTGAAGCTTTCTTT
.,18,TRBV5-1,.,TRBJ2-6,CASSLAPGDVTGANVLTF,TGCGCCAGCAGCTTGGCCCCAGGGGACGTTACCGGGGCCAACGTCCTGACTTTC
.,15,TRBV6-5,TRBD2,TRBJ2-7,CASSYSKRGLFEQYF,TGTGCCAGCAGTTACTCGAAGCGGGGGTTGTTTGAGCAGTACTTC